These 29 T cell receptor beta chains were sequenced from one sample in a study of T cells in Graves' hyperthyroidism and ophthalmopathy. Using RNA transcripts as the source, TCR beta CDR3 regions were amplified. The HTBI set primed first-round TCR CDR3 RT-PCR. TCRdb reprocessed the multiplex PCR reads via MiXCR and lists one record per CDR3 protein. The sample records about 420,000 distinct CDR3 sequences, roughly an eighth being singletons. Source material: blood. These receptors were obtained from a woman under 30 with Graves' hyperthyroidism.

This clonotype was recorded many times. The chain couples TRBV18 to TRBJ2-5; D not certain. V lost 8 bases and J 4 bases, leaving 11 bases between the germline ends. Germline CDR1 reads KGHSH; CDR2 reads LQKENI. This CDR3 is 12 amino acids long. The CDR3 region is CASSPSRETQYF. The CDR3 nucleotides are TGTGCCAGCAGCCCATCCCGAGAGACCCAGTACTTC.

This clonotype was observed many times. The chain links TRBV5-1 to TRBJ2-7; D is ambiguous. V dropped 0 bases and J dropped 2 bases, with 9 bases sitting between them. CDR3 length: 14 amino acids. Germline V gene data show CDR1 as SGHRS and CDR2 as YFSETQ. The CDR3 sequence is CASSLEALAYEQYF. CDR3 nucleotide sequence: TGCGCCAGCAGCTTGGAAGCGCTAGCCTACGAGCAGTACTTC.

The rearrangement links TRBV24-1 to TRBJ1-1, with D uncertain. This CDR3 has 13 amino acids. Germline values: CDR1 KGHDR, CDR2 SFDVKD. The V gene lost 1 base and the J gene lost 1 base, with 3 bases spanning the gap. The CDR3 region has the DNA TGTGCCACCAGTGATTTATCGAACACTGAAGCTTTCTTT. Translating gives CATSDLSNTEAFF.

The genes are TRBV9 and TRBJ2-1; 10 bases align to TRBD2. The length of the CDR3 is 16 residues. Germline values: CDR1 SGDLS, CDR2 YYNGEE. The trim removed 4 bases at V and 9 bases at J, leaving 13 bases unmatched. The CDR3 nucleotides read TGTGCCAGCAGCATAGGGTCTAGCGGGAGAATATTTGAGCAGTTCTTC. Its protein product is CASSIGSSGRIFEQFF. Looking up the rest from reference TRBV9 and TRBJ2-1 gives the full variable domain: DSGVTQTPKHLITATGQRVTLRCSPRSGDLSVYWYQQSLDQGLQFLIQYYNGEERAKGNILERFSAQQFPDLHSELNLSSLELGDSALYFCASSIGSSGRIFEQFFGPGTRLTVL.

The chain joins TRBV4-3 to TRBJ2-1; D perhaps matches TRBD2 (5 bases). This CDR3 region has 15 residues. Germline V gene lookup returns CDR1 LGHNA and CDR2 YSLEER. Between the trimmed V and J ends, which lost 4 bases and 3 bases, there was a span of 13 bases. The CDR3 sequence is CASSRVGEGYNEQFF. CDR3 in DNA: TGCGCCAGCAGCCGCGTGGGAGAGGGCTACAATGAGCAGTTCTTC.

This clonotype has ten or more counts. This chain connects TRBV7-2 to TRBJ1-6, with a tentative D call TRBD1 (6 bases). Germline V CDR1 and CDR2: SGHTA, FQGNSA. The CDR3 spans 15 residues. Trimming cost V 0 bases and J 9 bases, with 12 bases left between them. CDR3 bases: TGTGCCAGCAGCTTAGCGCAAGGGGGAGGTTCACCCCTCCACTTT. It encodes CASSLAQGGGSPLHF.

The chain combines TRBV20-1 with TRBJ1-5; perhaps TRBD1 as D (6 bases). Trimming shortened V by 3 bases and J by 5 bases, and 17 bases separated the two germline ends. CDR3 length: 15 residues. Germline loops: CDR1 DFQATT, CDR2 SNEGSKA (reference sequence). The CDR3 region has the DNA TGCAGTGCTAGCCAAACCCCCTGGGGGCATCAGCCCCAGCATTTT. This translates into CSASQTPWGHQPQHF.

This clonotype has ten or more counts. The chain uses TRBV5-6 and TRBJ1-4; 8 nucleotides match TRBD1. Germline CDR1 and CDR2: SGHDT and YYEEEE. CDR3 length equals 18 residues. The V segment lost 3 bases and the J segment 0 bases; nucleotides outside the gene matches: 10. The CDR3 region has the DNA TGTGCCAGCAGCTCAGGGACAGGCCCCGCCGCAACTAATGAAAAACTGTTTTTT. Translated: CASSSGTGPAATNEKLFF.

The CDR3 region is CAWESPSRELFF. CDR3 in DNA: TGTGCCTGGGAATCACCTTCCCGGGAGCTGTTTTTT. The chain couples TRBV30 to TRBJ2-2; D call uncertain. V was trimmed by 5 bases and J by 9 bases, leaving 13 bases between them. The CDR3 consists of 12 residues. Germline loops: CDR1 GTSNPN, CDR2 SVGIG (reference sequence).

This clonotype was detected many times. This chain uses TRBV5-4 with TRBJ2-1; 7 bases line up with TRBD2. Germline CDR1 is SGHNT and CDR2 is YYREEE (reference sequence). CDR3 length: 16 amino acids. V gave up 2 bases and J gave up 7 bases; unmatched junction bases: 12. Here the CDR3 DNA reads TGTGCCAGCAGCTTTGTACGGGGGAGGGCCTTAAATGAGCAGTTCTTC. This encodes CASSFVRGRALNEQFF.

Many counts were recorded for this clonotype. The chain has TRBV27 and TRBJ2-1, with unresolved D. Germline lookup yields CDR1 MNHEY and CDR2 SMNVEV (reference sequence). Trimming cost V 5 bases and J 3 bases, with 14 bases left between them. The CDR3 length is 15 residues. The CDR3 sequence: CASSKGQPSYNEQFF. CDR3 DNA: TGTGCCAGCAGTAAAGGGCAACCAAGCTACAATGAGCAGTTCTTC.

This chain joins TRBV5-1 and TRBJ2-1, with TRBD1 identical over 7 bases. Trimming cost V 2 bases and J 9 bases; bases outside gene matches: 5. CDR3 length: 13 amino acids. Germline V gene lookup returns CDR1 SGHRS and CDR2 YFSETQ. This CDR3 is CASSFYWDSEQFF. For the CDR3, the DNA is TGCGCCAGCAGCTTTTATTGGGACAGTGAGCAGTTCTTC.

The chain combines TRBV6-1 with TRBJ1-1, with D perhaps TRBD1 (5 bases). Germline V gene lookup returns CDR1 MNHNS and CDR2 SASEGT. V lost 6 bases and J 4 bases, leaving 12 bases between the germline ends. This CDR3 contains 13 residues. CDR3 DNA: TGTGCCAGCAGATTCCTGGGGGGCACTGAAGCTTTCTTT. Translated, it gives CASRFLGGTEAFF.

The sample holds many counts of this clonotype. The J gene is TRBJ2-3, the V gene TRBV28; 9 positions match TRBD2. Trimming took 4 bases from V and 4 from J; bases not matched to a gene: 6. The CDR3 is made up of 15 amino acids. Germline V gene lookup returns CDR1 MDHEN and CDR2 SYDVKM. CDR3 protein: CASSSPSGIADTQYF. The DNA for the CDR3 is TGTGCCAGCAGTTCTCCTAGCGGGATAGCAGATACGCAGTATTTT.

This clonotype occurred many times. The rearrangement links TRBV12-3 or TRBV12-4 to TRBJ2-7; tentative D call: TRBD1 (6 bases). CDR3 length: 14 amino acids. V was trimmed by 7 bases and J by 2 bases, leaving 15 bases between them. The chain's CDR3 is CASTYTGRTYEQYF. The CDR3 coding sequence is TGTGCCAGCACCTACACAGGGCGAACCTACGAGCAGTACTTC.

This clonotype showed up many times. The chain combines TRBV11-2 with TRBJ2-5, with 13 bases fitting TRBD2. CDR3 size: 14 residues. J lost 2 bases, V lost 11 bases, and 5 bases had no gene match. CDR1 SGHAT and CDR2 FQNNGV come from the germline V gene. CDR3 DNA sequence: TGTGCCTCAAAACTAGCGGGAGGGCAAGAGACCCAGTACTTC. Amino acids: CASKLAGGQETQYF. The variable domain in full, with the rest retrieved from reference TRBV11-2 and TRBJ2-5, is EAGVAQSPRYKIIEKRQSVAFWCNPISGHATLYWYQQILGQGPKLLIQFQNNGVVDDSQLPKDRFSAERLKGVDSTLKIQPAKLEDSAVYLCASKLAGGQETQYFGPGTRLLVL.

Only one count was recorded for this clonotype. The chain uses TRBV6-1 and TRBJ1-1; 8 bases line up with TRBD1. There are 13 residues in the CDR3. Germline values: CDR1 MNHNS, CDR2 SASEGT. Germline trimming cut 11 bases from V and 1 base from J; bases unmatched to any gene: 6. Here the CDR3 reads CAGKGQGNTEAFF. Written as DNA, the CDR3 is TGTGCCGGCAAAGGACAGGGGAACACTGAAGCTTTCTTT.

This clonotype was found once. V gene TRBV27 combines with J gene TRBJ2-3; no clear D gene. The CDR3 covers 12 residues. With 7 bases removed from V and 2 bases from J, the gap between germline ends came to 7 bases. The germline gives CDR1 MNHEY, CDR2 SMNVEV (reference sequence). The CDR3 DNA reads as TGTGCCAGCACCGCGCCCACAGATACGCAGTATTTT. Protein: CASTAPTDTQYF.

About this clonotype itself: A much larger clone lies a single base off, so this may be a read error. The chain employs TRBV7-9 and TRBJ1-2; the D gene is possibly TRBD1 (5 bases). Trimming left V 6 bases short and J 6 bases short, with 23 bases between. Germline-derived CDR1 and CDR2 are SEHNR and FQNEAQ (reference sequence). The CDR3 is 16 residues long. For the CDR3, the DNA is TGTGCCAGCAGTACCACACTGGGGGATAGTTTAGATGGCTACACCTTC. This translates into CASSTTLGDSLDGYTF. The full variable domain, rest sourced from reference TRBV7-9 and TRBJ1-2, is DTGVSQNPRHKITKRGQNVTFRCDPISEHNRLYWYRQTLGQGPEFLTYFQNEAQLEKSRLLSDRFSAERPKGSFSTLEIQRTEQGDSAMYLCASSTTLGDSLDGYTFGSGTRLTVV.

This clonotype was detected a few times. The chain couples TRBV29-1 to TRBJ2-1; D remains unclear. The germline gives CDR1 SQVTM, CDR2 ANQGSEA. The germline V and J ends were trimmed by 4 bases and 7 bases, with 20 bases remaining between them. The CDR3 spans 15 residues. DNA of the CDR3: TGCAGCGTTGTCTGGCGGAACAGCCCAGCTAATGAGCAGTTCTTC. The encoded protein is CSVVWRNSPANEQFF.

The chain uses TRBV19 and TRBJ2-7; D call uncertain. V was clipped by 0 bases and J by 4 bases, with 10 bases between them. Germline-derived CDR1 and CDR2 are LNHDA and SQIVND (reference sequence). This CDR3 spans 14 amino acids. The CDR3 loop is CASSIEASFYEQYF. The CDR3 bases are TGTGCCAGTAGTATAGAGGCAAGTTTTTACGAGCAGTACTTC.

This clonotype was detected ten times or more. The chain employs TRBV28 and TRBJ2-3; TRBD2 matches 7 bases. The CDR3 extends over 13 amino acids. J gave up 14 bases and V 3 bases, and 11 bases lay outside the gene matches. Germline CDR1 MDHEN, CDR2 SYDVKM. The CDR3 DNA reads as TGTGCCAGCAGTTTGTTTGGGGAGGGTGATCTGTATTTT. Its translation is CASSLFGEGDLYF.

The gene calls are TRBV12-5 and TRBJ2-1; D might be TRBD1 (5 bases). The CDR3 totals 13 residues. V was clipped by 7 bases and J by 5 bases, with 12 bases between them. Germline CDR1 is LGHNT and CDR2 is FRNRAP. CDR3 in amino acids: CASVLDSNNEQFF. Written as DNA, the CDR3 is TGTGCTAGTGTTCTAGACAGCAACAATGAGCAGTTCTTC.

The J gene is TRBJ2-5, the V gene TRBV2; 10 bases fit TRBD2. The junction had 4 bases not matched to a gene; V was cut back by 8 bases and J by 4 bases. CDR1 is SNHLY and CDR2 is FYNNEI in the germline V gene. The CDR3 is 13 residues long. This CDR3 reads CASLSSGRETQYF. The DNA of the CDR3 is TGTGCCAGCTTGTCTAGCGGGAGAGAGACCCAGTACTTC.

The chain employs TRBV12-3 or TRBV12-4 and TRBJ2-7; 9 bases fit TRBD1. CDR3 length: 21 residues. V was pared by 6 bases and J by 1 base, with 25 bases of the junction left unmatched. The CDR3 DNA follows: TGTGCCAGCAGCATATATCCCTGCAGCGTCTCACAGGGGGCAGGATCCTACGAGCAGTACTTC. It encodes CASSIYPCSVSQGAGSYEQYF.

A few counts support this clonotype. The chain's CDR3 is CASSKQGAFSNEQFF. CDR3 bases: TGCGCCAGCAGCAAACAGGGGGCGTTTAGCAATGAGCAGTTCTTC. This rearrangement joins TRBV5-1 to TRBJ2-1; TRBD1 matches at 9 bases. The CDR3 sequence is 15 residues long. J was trimmed by 6 bases and V by 4 bases; bases with no gene match: 8. CDR1 and CDR2 (germline): SGHRS, YFSETQ.

This clonotype was observed a few times. The CDR3 sequence: CASSEFRGEGEKLFF. CDR3 in DNA: TGTGCCAGCAGTGAATTTCGAGGGGAGGGTGAAAAACTGTTTTTT. The genes are TRBV25-1 and TRBJ1-4; a possible D gene is TRBD1 (5 bases). CDR3 size: 15 residues. Trimming pared 1 base from V and 7 bases from J, leaving 13 bases between. Germline V gives CDR1 MGHDK, CDR2 SYGVNS.

V usage is TRBV30 and J usage is TRBJ2-7, with D perhaps matching TRBD1 or TRBD2 (5 bases each). V gave up 2 bases and J gave up 3 bases, with 17 bases separating them. The CDR3 loop spans 15 amino acids. Germline CDR1 GTSNPN, CDR2 SVGIG (reference sequence). CDR3 protein: CAWSRGLSGGYEQYF. The CDR3 coding sequence is TGTGCCTGGAGTAGAGGCCTGAGTGGGGGCTACGAGCAGTACTTC.

A word on this clonotype: The CDR3 does not close with the conserved phenylalanine or tryptophan, likely indicating a read error. This chain joins TRBV2 and TRBJ1-1, with TRBD1 matching 10 bases. The CDR3 has 18 amino acids. Per the germline V gene, CDR1 is SNHLY and CDR2 is FYNNEI. In DNA, the CDR3 is TGTACCAGCAGTGAATGGACAGGGGGGTTAGGGGTGAACACTGAAGCTTTCTCT. Encoded protein: CTSSEWTGGLGVNTEAFS.